One and the same sample provided the 8 T cell receptor beta chains below, sequenced in a study of T cells in Graves' hyperthyroidism and ophthalmopathy. RNA transcripts provided the source from which TCR beta CDR3 regions were amplified. The TCR CDR3 first-round RT-PCR relied on the HTBI primer set. TCRdb re-called the multiplex PCR reads through MiXCR, storing one row per CDR3 protein. This sample carries roughly 740,000 distinct CDR3 sequences, roughly 17% of them seen once, and the ten largest clones take around 7.7%. The sequencing input was blood. These receptor sequences come from a man younger than 30 with Graves' hyperthyroidism.

This clonotype was counted many times. This chain links TRBV20-1 with TRBJ2-7; the D call may be TRBD1 or TRBD2 (5 bases each). The length of the CDR3 is 13 residues. Germline CDR1 and CDR2: DFQATT and SNEGSKA (reference sequence). V dropped 6 bases and J dropped 0 bases, with 12 bases sitting between them. CDR3 nucleotides: TGCAGTGCATACCGGGACCGCTCCTACGAGCAGTACTTC. Translation gives CSAYRDRSYEQYF.

This clonotype has a count of ten or more. The chain employs TRBV12-3 or TRBV12-4 and TRBJ2-1; 7 bases are shared with TRBD1. Trimming removed 6 bases from V and 7 bases from J; junction bases left unmatched: 3. The CDR3 runs to 12 residues. The CDR3 DNA is TGTGCCAGCAGCCTGACAGGGAATGAGCAGTTCTTC. Translating gives CASSLTGNEQFF.

The chain links TRBV7-2 to TRBJ1-5; D possibly corresponds to TRBD1 (6 bases). The germline gives CDR1 SGHTA, CDR2 FQGNSA. The CDR3 sequence is 16 residues long. Trimming pared 4 bases from V and 9 bases from J, leaving 22 bases between. This CDR3 reads CASSSTGGAPRRPQHF. The CDR3 region has the DNA TGTGCCAGCAGCTCGACGGGGGGGGCCCCTCGCCGGCCCCAGCATTTT.

The rearrangement uses TRBV12-3 or TRBV12-4 and TRBJ2-1; 11 nucleotides match TRBD2. With 5 bases clipped from V and 16 bases from J, the junction kept 7 bases outside the gene matches. This CDR3 spans 12 amino acids. CDR3 sequence (DNA): TGTGCCAGCAGTCCGAGGACTAGCGGGCAATTCTTC. Translating it yields CASSPRTSGQFF.

Many counts were recorded for this clonotype. The chain couples TRBV20-1 to TRBJ2-7; 9 nucleotides match TRBD2. J lost 6 bases, V lost 2 bases, and 11 bases had no gene match. The CDR3 length is 15 residues. Germline V gene sequence: CDR1 DFQATT, CDR2 SNEGSKA (reference sequence). CDR3 protein: CSARPGLAGSSEQYF. The CDR3 region has the DNA TGCAGTGCTAGACCGGGACTAGCTGGTTCTTCCGAGCAGTACTTC.

This clonotype has more than one count but fewer than ten. The chain recombines TRBV12-3 or TRBV12-4 with TRBJ1-3; tentatively, D is TRBD1 (5 bases). V was trimmed by 4 bases and J by 0 bases, leaving 19 bases between them. This CDR3 has 18 amino acids. This CDR3 is CASSWLTGTPFSGNTIYF. CDR3 nucleotide sequence: TGTGCCAGCAGTTGGCTCACAGGAACACCCTTCTCTGGAAACACCATATATTTT.

This clonotype showed up just a few times. The chain is built from TRBV3-1 and TRBJ2-5, with no clear D. The CDR3 sequence is 14 residues long. Between the trimmed V and J ends, which lost 2 bases and 2 bases, there was a span of 9 bases. From germline, CDR1 is LGHDT and CDR2 YNNKEL (reference sequence). This CDR3 is CASSQSVSQETQYF. The CDR3 region has the DNA TGTGCCAGCAGCCAATCTGTCAGTCAAGAGACCCAGTACTTC.

V is TRBV20-1 and J is TRBJ2-7; 9 nucleotides align to TRBD2. The CDR3 length is 14 residues. The junction had 6 bases not matched to a gene; V was cut back by 0 bases and J by 6 bases. Germline V gene data show CDR1 as DFQATT and CDR2 as SNEGSKA (reference sequence). CDR3 protein: CSARDRAGGPEQYF. In nucleotides, the CDR3 is TGCAGTGCTAGAGACCGAGCGGGAGGTCCCGAGCAGTACTTC.